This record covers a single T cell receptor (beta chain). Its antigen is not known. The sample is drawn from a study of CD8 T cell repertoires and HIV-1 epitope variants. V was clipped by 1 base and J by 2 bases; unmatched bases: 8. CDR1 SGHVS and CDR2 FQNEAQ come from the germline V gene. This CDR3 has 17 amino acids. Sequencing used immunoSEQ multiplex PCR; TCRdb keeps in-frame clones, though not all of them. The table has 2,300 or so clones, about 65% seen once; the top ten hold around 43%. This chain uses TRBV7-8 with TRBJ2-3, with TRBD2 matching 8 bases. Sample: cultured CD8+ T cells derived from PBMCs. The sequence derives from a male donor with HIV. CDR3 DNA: TGTGCCAGCAGCTTAGGTTACGCGGGGGGTCCCACAGATACGCAGTATTTT. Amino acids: CASSLGYAGGPTDTQYF.